This TCR beta chain emerged from a study of early T cells in non-severe SARS-CoV-2 infection. For the study at large: Unpaired chains resulted from sequencing bulk RNA of unsorted whole blood. Study-wide results and caveats: Matching results from VDJdb favored anti-spike CD8 responses, leaving private and CD4 specificities undetected.

Individual cDNA molecules received unique molecular identifiers. One entry per CDR3 protein, called by TCRdb with MiXCR from the 5' RACE reads. The sample yields more than 55,000 distinct CDR3 sequences, roughly an eighth seen once. In this sample, this clonotype turned up many times. Its antigen remains unidentified. There are 17 residues in the CDR3. The V gene lost 0 bases and the J gene lost 4 bases, with 18 bases spanning the gap. The germline gives CDR1 KGHSH, CDR2 LQKENI. The receptor was derived from an adult who was a healthcare worker with PCR-confirmed SARS-CoV-2 infection or an uninfected control (not recorded which). Material: whole blood. V usage is TRBV18 and J usage is TRBJ2-5; either TRBD1 or TRBD2 may supply D (6 bases each). This chain's CDR3 is CASSPPKGGQTRETQYF. The DNA for the CDR3 is TGTGCCAGCTCACCACCGAAGGGGGGCCAAACCCGAGAGACCCAGTACTTC. Supplemented by reference TRBV18 and TRBJ2-5, the full variable domain reads NAGVMQNPRHLVRRRGQEARLRCSPMKGHSHVYWYRQLPEEGLKFMVYLQKENIIDESGMPKERFSAEFPKEGPSILRIQQVVRGDSAAYFCASSPPKGGQTRETQYFGPGTRLLVL.